This T cell receptor beta chain was sequenced in a study of control samples from healthy donors and cancer patients. From germline, CDR1 is SEHNR and CDR2 FQNEAQ (reference sequence). Trimming removed 5 bases at V and 2 bases at J, with 16 bases between. CDR3 length: 16 amino acids. The repertoire was sequenced with immunoSEQ multiplex PCR; TCRdb's copy has only in-frame clones and lacks some. The sample records 160,000 or so clones, roughly 94% being singletons. The sequence derives from a man aged 60 to 75 with colorectal cancer. Sequencing used PBMCs. This chain joins TRBV7-9 and TRBJ1-3, with a tentative D call TRBD1 (6 bases). The CDR3 nucleotides are TGTGCCAGCAGCCTACAGGGAGGGAAAACTGGAAACACCATATATTTT. Encoded protein: CASSLQGGKTGNTIYF.